This T cell receptor (beta chain) was sequenced in a study of OX40 agonist ivuxolimab in advanced cancers. Overall study context: Aged roughly 23 to 90 with a mean of about 63 years, they were 75% to 85% male.

The table came from immunoSEQ multiplex PCR; TCRdb's copy has only in-frame clones and leaves some out. This table has 30,000 to 40,000 clones, about 82% appearing once. The V gene lost 3 bases and the J gene lost 0 bases, with 6 bases spanning the gap. The CDR3 covers 14 residues. The V gene's germline CDR1 is MNHEY and CDR2 SMNVEV (reference sequence). A single count supports this clone. The same CDR3 can be traced to other DNA sequences in this sample. The chain combines TRBV27 with TRBJ1-5; the D is unclear. This clonotype was sampled from an adult with an advanced solid tumor such as melanoma, head and neck, liver or kidney cancer. This specimen consisted of CD4+ or CD8+ T cells sorted from blood, obtained in a trial of the OX40 agonist ivuxolimab. The CDR3 here is CASSFGSSNQPQHF. CDR3 sequence (DNA): TGTGCCAGCAGTTTTGGGAGTAGCAATCAGCCCCAGCATTTT.